Listed below are T cell receptor beta chains from one sample, sequenced in a study of T cell repertoires in cytomegalovirus infection. TCRdb re-derived calls from the reads in MiXCR, one entry per CDR3 protein. The sample yields about 110,000 distinct CDR3 sequences, over 9% seen once. No antigens are known for them. Sequencing input: PBMCs, sequenced either directly or after in vitro stimulation (not recorded which). These TCRs come from a human donor in good health (CMV status not recorded). Some clones in this sample may be carry-over from other donors' samples. Each CDR3 is given with its conserved first and last residue. The order of the fields is D gene, J gene, V gene, clone size, CDR3 protein, CDR3 DNA. D genes are given only for firm matches. The size field is filled for only some rows; it gives once, few, many or a size class.

d_gene: TRBD1; j_gene: TRBJ1-4; v_gene: TRBV27; abundance: few; CDR3aa: CASSLSWTGGEKLFF; CDR3nt: TGTGCCAGCAGTTTATCTTGGACAGGAGGGGAAAAACTGTTTTTT
d_gene: -; j_gene: TRBJ1-2; v_gene: TRBV7-9; abundance: few; CDR3aa: CASSSDSF; CDR3nt: TGTGCCAGCAGCTCGGACTCCTTC
d_gene: -; j_gene: TRBJ2-7; v_gene: TRBV6-5; abundance: many; CDR3aa: CASSSDSPRIDEQYF; CDR3nt: TGTGCCAGCAGTTCCGACTCCCCAAGAATCGACGAGCAGTACTTC
d_gene: -; j_gene: TRBJ2-4; v_gene: TRBV3-1; abundance: many; CDR3aa: CASSQGSGLAKNIQYF; CDR3nt: TGTGCCAGCAGCCAAGGTAGCGGATTAGCCAAAAACATTCAGTACTTC
d_gene: -; j_gene: TRBJ2-7; v_gene: TRBV28; abundance: few; CDR3aa: CASSQNYYEQYF; CDR3nt: TGTGCCAGCAGCCAAAACTACTACGAGCAGTACTTC
d_gene: TRBD2; j_gene: TRBJ2-5; v_gene: TRBV2; abundance: -; CDR3aa: CASSRREDQETQYF; CDR3nt: TGTGCCAGCAGTCGGCGGGAGGACCAAGAGACCCAGTACTTC
d_gene: TRBD1; j_gene: TRBJ2-5; v_gene: TRBV2; abundance: many; CDR3aa: CASRDRRGEETQYF; CDR3nt: TGTGCCAGCCGGGACAGGCGTGGTGAAGAGACCCAGTACTTC
d_gene: -; j_gene: TRBJ1-2; v_gene: TRBV24-1; abundance: few; CDR3aa: CATSAKETGYTF; CDR3nt: TGTGCCACCAGTGCGAAGGAAACTGGCTACACCTTC
d_gene: -; j_gene: TRBJ1-2; v_gene: TRBV28; abundance: -; CDR3aa: CASSGQTYGYTF; CDR3nt: TGTGCCAGCAGCGGGCAGACCTATGGCTACACCTTC
d_gene: -; j_gene: TRBJ1-2; v_gene: TRBV7-2; abundance: many; CDR3aa: CASSLAGTYGYTF; CDR3nt: TGTGCCAGCAGCTTAGCAGGCACCTATGGCTACACCTTC
d_gene: -; j_gene: TRBJ2-1; v_gene: TRBV7-2; abundance: many; CDR3aa: CASSSAKAREWRNEQFF; CDR3nt: TGTGCCAGCAGCTCCGCAAAGGCCCGGGAGTGGAGAAATGAGCAGTTCTTC
d_gene: -; j_gene: TRBJ1-5; v_gene: TRBV12-3/TRBV12-4; abundance: many; CDR3aa: CASSRQFNQPQHF; CDR3nt: TGTGCCAGCAGCAGACAGTTCAATCAGCCCCAGCATTTT
d_gene: TRBD2; j_gene: TRBJ2-1; v_gene: TRBV12-3/TRBV12-4; abundance: many; CDR3aa: CASSPLAGTLSYNEQFF; CDR3nt: TGTGCCAGCAGTCCCCTAGCGGGCACGCTATCCTACAATGAGCAGTTCTTC
d_gene: TRBD1; j_gene: TRBJ1-2; v_gene: TRBV29-1; abundance: -; CDR3aa: CSVGGTGNYGYTF; CDR3nt: TGCAGCGTTGGGGGGACAGGGAACTATGGCTACACCTTC
d_gene: -; j_gene: TRBJ1-1; v_gene: TRBV14; abundance: few; CDR3aa: CASSQRTGRNTEAFF; CDR3nt: TGTGCCAGCAGCCAAAGAACAGGGAGGAACACTGAAGCTTTCTTT
d_gene: TRBD2; j_gene: TRBJ2-1; v_gene: TRBV24-1; abundance: -; CDR3aa: CATSGRTSGIYNEQFF; CDR3nt: TGTGCCACCAGTGGACGGACTAGCGGGATCTACAATGAGCAGTTCTTC
d_gene: TRBD2; j_gene: TRBJ2-1; v_gene: TRBV12-3/TRBV12-4; abundance: many; CDR3aa: CASSLTGLAIEQFF; CDR3nt: TGTGCCAGCAGTTTAACGGGACTAGCAATCGAGCAGTTCTTC
d_gene: -; j_gene: TRBJ1-5; v_gene: TRBV19; abundance: few; CDR3aa: CASSIETLISNQPQHF; CDR3nt: TGTGCCAGTAGTATAGAGACACTAATTAGCAATCAGCCCCAGCATTTT
d_gene: -; j_gene: TRBJ1-1; v_gene: TRBV7-9; abundance: many; CDR3aa: CASSLSGSNPIYF; CDR3nt: TGTGCCAGCAGCTTATCCGGCTCAAATCCAATTTACTTT
d_gene: -; j_gene: TRBJ2-3; v_gene: TRBV12-3/TRBV12-4; abundance: -; CDR3aa: CASSLLAGRADTQYF; CDR3nt: TGTGCCAGCAGTCTCCTGGCGGGTAGGGCAGATACGCAGTATTTT
d_gene: -; j_gene: TRBJ1-4; v_gene: TRBV18; abundance: -; CDR3aa: CASSPKTGGVMKLFF; CDR3nt: TGTGCCAGCTCACCTAAGACAGGCGGCGTCATGAAACTGTTTTTT
d_gene: -; j_gene: TRBJ2-2; v_gene: TRBV11-2; abundance: many; CDR3aa: CASSLTRDINTGELFF; CDR3nt: TGTGCCAGCAGCTTAACACGGGACATTAACACCGGGGAGCTGTTTTTT
d_gene: TRBD2; j_gene: TRBJ2-7; v_gene: TRBV6-1; abundance: few; CDR3aa: CASSEPSGSFYEQYF; CDR3nt: TGTGCCAGCAGTGAACCTAGCGGGAGCTTCTACGAGCAGTACTTC
d_gene: TRBD2; j_gene: TRBJ2-2; v_gene: TRBV6-2/TRBV6-3; abundance: few; CDR3aa: CASSLAGGGTGELFF; CDR3nt: TGTGCCAGCAGCCTAGCGGGAGGAGGCACCGGGGAGCTGTTTTTT
d_gene: TRBD1; j_gene: TRBJ2-5; v_gene: TRBV20-1; abundance: -; CDR3aa: CSARDRETQYF; CDR3nt: TGCAGTGCAAGGGACAGGGAGACCCAGTACTTC
d_gene: TRBD1; j_gene: TRBJ1-1; v_gene: TRBV7-2; abundance: many; CDR3aa: CASSSDRDTEAFF; CDR3nt: TGTGCCAGCAGCTCGGACAGGGACACTGAAGCTTTCTTT